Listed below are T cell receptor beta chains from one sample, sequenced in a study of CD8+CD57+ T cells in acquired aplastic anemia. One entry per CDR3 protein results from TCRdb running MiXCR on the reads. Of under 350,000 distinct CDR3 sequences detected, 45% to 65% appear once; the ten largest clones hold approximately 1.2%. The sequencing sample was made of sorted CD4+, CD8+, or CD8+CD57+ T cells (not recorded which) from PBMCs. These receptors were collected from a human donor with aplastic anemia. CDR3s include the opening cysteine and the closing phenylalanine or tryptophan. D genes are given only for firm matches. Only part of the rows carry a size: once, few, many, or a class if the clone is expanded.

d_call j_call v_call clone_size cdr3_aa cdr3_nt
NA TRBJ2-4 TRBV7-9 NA CASSYGAFTYNEQYF TGTGCCAGCAGTTATGGTGCCTTTACCTACAATGAGCAGTACTTC
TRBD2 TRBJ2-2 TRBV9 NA CASSVAGGAITGELFF TGTGCCAGCAGCGTTGCGGGGGGAGCTATCACCGGGGAGCTGTTTTTT
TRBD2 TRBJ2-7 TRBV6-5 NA CASSPGTSVHEQYF TGTGCCAGCAGTCCAGGGACTAGCGTTCACGAGCAGTACTTC
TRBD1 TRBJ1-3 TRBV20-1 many CSASDGQGSGNTIYF TGCAGTGCGAGCGACGGACAGGGGTCTGGAAACACCATATATTTT
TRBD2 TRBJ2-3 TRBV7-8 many CASSLFGVGGGTDTQYF TGTGCCAGCAGCCTCTTCGGGGTGGGGGGAGGGACAGATACGCAGTATTTT
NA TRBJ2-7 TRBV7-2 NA CASSLVGQGRRSYEQYF TGTGCCAGCAGCTTAGTAGGGCAGGGACGGCGGAGCTACGAGCAGTACTTC
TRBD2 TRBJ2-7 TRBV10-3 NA CAISGTSGDYEQYF TGTGCCATCAGTGGGACTAGCGGAGACTACGAGCAGTACTTC
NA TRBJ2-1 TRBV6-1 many CASSENGWAGNEQFF TGTGCCAGCAGTGAAAACGGGTGGGCGGGGAATGAGCAGTTCTTC
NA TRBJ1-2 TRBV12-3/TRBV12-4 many CASSLPGYGYTF TGTGCCAGCAGTTTACCAGGCTATGGCTACACCTTC
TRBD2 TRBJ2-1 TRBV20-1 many CSARDPGGGLRGQFF TGCAGTGCTAGAGACCCAGGCGGGGGGTTGAGGGGGCAGTTCTTC
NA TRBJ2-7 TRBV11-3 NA CASSLPIDAGRQYF TGTGCCAGCAGCTTACCCATTGATGCGGGCAGGCAGTACTTC
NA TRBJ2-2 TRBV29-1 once CSAPRSSANLNGELVF TGCAGCGCTCCCCGATCTAGCGCCAATCTGAACGGGGAGCTGGTTTTT
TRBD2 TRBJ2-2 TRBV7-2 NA CASSSLAGAIGELFF TGTGCCAGCAGCTCCCTCGCGGGAGCAATCGGGGAGCTGTTTTTT
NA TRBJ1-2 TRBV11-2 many CASSPRPPTGLNYGYTF TGTGCCAGCAGCCCACGCCCCCCGACAGGATTAAACTATGGCTACACCTTC
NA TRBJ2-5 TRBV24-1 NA CATRQETQYF TGTGCCACCAGACAAGAGACCCAGTACTTC
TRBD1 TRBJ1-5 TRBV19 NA CASQDRGESQPQHF TGTGCCAGTCAAGACAGGGGCGAGAGTCAGCCCCAGCATTTT
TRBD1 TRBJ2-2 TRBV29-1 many CSVAGQGAGELFF TGCAGCGTGGCCGGACAGGGGGCCGGGGAGCTGTTTTTT
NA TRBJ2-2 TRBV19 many CASSIGTTDTGELFF TGTGCCAGTAGTATCGGAACCACGGACACCGGGGAGCTGTTTTTT
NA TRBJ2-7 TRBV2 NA CASRSVRPQYF TGTGCCAGCAGGTCAGTCAGACCCCAGTACTTC
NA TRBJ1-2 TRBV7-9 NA CASSLVPNYGYTF TGTGCCAGCAGCTTAGTGCCTAACTATGGCTACACCTTC
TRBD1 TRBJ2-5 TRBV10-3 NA CAISVTGDEGGTQYF TGTGCCATCAGCGTGACAGGGGATGAGGGAGGGACCCAGTACTTC
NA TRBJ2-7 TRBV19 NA CASSSPRVADSYEQYF TGTGCCAGTAGTAGCCCCCGGGTAGCGGATTCGTACGAGCAGTACTTC
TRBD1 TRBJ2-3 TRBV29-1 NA CSAGTGLETDTQYF TGCAGCGCCGGGACAGGATTGGAGACAGATACGCAGTATTTT
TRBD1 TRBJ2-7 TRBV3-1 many CASSRQGAFYEQYF TGTGCCAGCAGCCGACAGGGGGCTTTCTACGAGCAGTACTTC
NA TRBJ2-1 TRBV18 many CASSPPSGQGNEQFF TGTGCCAGCTCACCACCCTCAGGGCAAGGGAATGAGCAGTTCTTC
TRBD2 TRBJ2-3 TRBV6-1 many CASRRLAGAPDTQYF TGTGCCAGCAGAAGACTAGCGGGAGCCCCAGATACGCAGTATTTT
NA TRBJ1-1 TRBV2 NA CASSDLYRGRSTEAFF TGTGCCAGCAGTGATCTGTATCGGGGACGATCCACTGAAGCTTTCTTT
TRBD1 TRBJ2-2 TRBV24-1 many CATSDRRQGRGELFF TGTGCCACCAGTGATCGACGACAGGGACGGGGGGAGCTGTTTTTT